The 6 T cell receptor beta chains presented below share a single source sample, sequenced in a study of T cells in women clearing cervical HPV infection. Sequenced by immunoSEQ multiplex PCR; TCRdb stores in-frame clones only, minus some. There are about 14,000 clones in the sample, with less than 25% held by the top ten. Sequenced sample: blood buffy coat. These receptors all come from a woman aged 18 to 69 with a cervical HPV16 infection that either progressed to CIN3+ or cleared (not recorded which).

On this clone itself: The read ends 3 residues shy of where the CDR3 ends; the end is completed using the germline J gene. The chain is built from TRBV20-1 and TRBJ2-7, with TRBD2 identical over 8 bases. V gave up 4 bases and J gave up 3 bases; unmatched junction bases: 8. Germline values: CDR1 DFQATT, CDR2 SNEGSKA (reference sequence). The CDR3 covers 14 residues. The DNA read from the CDR3 is TGCAGTGCTAAGCTTACGGGGGGGAACTACGAG. Translating it yields CSAKLTGGNYE. The whole CDR3 sequence reads CSAKLTGGNYEQYF.

Note on this clone: The read ends 3 residues before the CDR3 terminus; that terminus is restored from the germline J gene. The chain combines TRBV7-9 with TRBJ2-5, with TRBD2 as a possible D gene (5 bases). Germline CDR1 reads SEHNR; CDR2 reads FQNEAQ (reference sequence). The CDR3 extends over 13 amino acids. The V gene lost 1 base and the J gene lost 5 bases, with 8 bases spanning the gap. The CDR3 protein is CASSLGVAETQYF. Incomplete CDR3 DNA: TGTGCCAGCAGCTTAGGAGTAGCGGAGACC.

Points on this clone: The CDR3 end falls 3 residues outside the read, so it is completed with the germline J gene. J is TRBJ2-4 and V is TRBV20-1; 7 bases agree with TRBD1. The CDR3 runs 12 residues. Per the germline V gene, CDR1 is DFQATT and CDR2 is SNEGSKA (reference sequence). CDR3 DNA, as far as it was read: TGCAGTGCTAGCCCACGACAGGGCGGT. Residues: CSASPRQGG. Given in full, the CDR3 is CSASPRQGGQYF.

Notes on this clone: The read terminates 3 residues before the CDR3 end, so the remaining end is supplied by the germline J gene. The chain combines TRBV28 with TRBJ2-3, with 7 bases identical to TRBD1. The germline CDR1 and CDR2 sequences are MDHEN and SYDVKM. V lost 5 bases and J lost 2; bases outside the gene matches: 7. CDR3 length: 15 amino acids. The CDR3 reads CASSPGQVHTDTQYF. The DNA read from the CDR3 is TGTGCCAGCAGTCCCGGACAGGTCCACACAGATACG.

About this clone itself: The same CDR3 also results from other DNA sequences found in this sample. The DNA read from the CDR3 is TGCAGCGTTGGACTTTCCTACGAG. Its translation: CSVGLSYE. In full, the CDR3 is CSVGLSYEQYF. The V call is TRBV29-1, the J call TRBJ2-7; D gene ambiguous. The read is 3 residues too short to cover the CDR3 end, so that end is filled in from the germline J gene. The CDR3 runs to 11 residues. V lost 4 bases and J 1 base, leaving 5 bases between the germline ends. The V gene's germline CDR1 is SQVTM and CDR2 ANQGSEA.

Regarding this clone: Read data end 3 residues before the CDR3 end; the end is taken from the germline J gene. The V gene is TRBV6-2 or TRBV6-3, the J gene TRBJ1-2; 7 bases line up with TRBD1. Germline V gene data show CDR1 as MNHEY and CDR2 as SVGEGT. The CDR3 is made up of 14 amino acids. CDR3 amino acids: CASTTPGTVYDYTF. The CDR3 DNA, read in part, is TGTGCCAGCACCACTCCCGGGACAGTCTACGAC.